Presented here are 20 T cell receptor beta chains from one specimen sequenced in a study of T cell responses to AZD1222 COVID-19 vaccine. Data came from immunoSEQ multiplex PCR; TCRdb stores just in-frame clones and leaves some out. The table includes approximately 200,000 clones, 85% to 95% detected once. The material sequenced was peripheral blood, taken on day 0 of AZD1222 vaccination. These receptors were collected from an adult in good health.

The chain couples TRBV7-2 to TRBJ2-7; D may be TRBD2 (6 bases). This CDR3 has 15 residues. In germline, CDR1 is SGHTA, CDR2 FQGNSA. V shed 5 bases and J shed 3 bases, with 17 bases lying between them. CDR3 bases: TGTGCCAGCAGCGCAAACGGGGGACGGATCTACGAGCAGTACTTC. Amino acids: CASSANGGRIYEQYF.

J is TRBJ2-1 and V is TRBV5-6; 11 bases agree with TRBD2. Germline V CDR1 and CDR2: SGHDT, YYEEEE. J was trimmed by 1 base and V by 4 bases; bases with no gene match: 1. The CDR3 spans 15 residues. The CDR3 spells CASSRLAGSYNEQFF. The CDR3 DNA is TGTGCCAGCAGCAGACTAGCGGGATCCTACAATGAGCAGTTCTTC. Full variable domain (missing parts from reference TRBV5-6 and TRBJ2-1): DAGVTQSPTHLIKTRGQQVTLRCSPKSGHDTVSWYQQALGQGPQFIFQYYEEEERQRGNFPDRFSGHQFPNYSSELNVNALLLGDSALYLCASSRLAGSYNEQFFGPGTRLTVL.

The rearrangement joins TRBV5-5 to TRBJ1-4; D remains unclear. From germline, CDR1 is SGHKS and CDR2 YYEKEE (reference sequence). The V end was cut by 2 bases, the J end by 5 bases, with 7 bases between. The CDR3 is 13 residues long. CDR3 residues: CASSFPSNEKLFF. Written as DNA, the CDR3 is TGTGCCAGCAGCTTTCCATCCAATGAAAAACTGTTTTTT.

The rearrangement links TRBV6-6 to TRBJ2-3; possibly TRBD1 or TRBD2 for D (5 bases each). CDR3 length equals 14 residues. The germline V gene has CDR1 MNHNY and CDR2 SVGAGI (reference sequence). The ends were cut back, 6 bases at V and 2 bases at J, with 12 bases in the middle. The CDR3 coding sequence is TGTGCCAGCAGAAGGGACGTCGCCACAGATACGCAGTATTTT. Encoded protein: CASRRDVATDTQYF.

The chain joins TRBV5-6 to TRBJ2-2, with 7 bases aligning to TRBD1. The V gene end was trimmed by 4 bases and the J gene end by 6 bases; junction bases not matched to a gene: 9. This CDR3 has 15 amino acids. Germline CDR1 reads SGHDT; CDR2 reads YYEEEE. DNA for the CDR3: TGTGCCAGCAGCCCGGGACGACAGGGCTCCGGGGAGCTGTTTTTT. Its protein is CASSPGRQGSGELFF.

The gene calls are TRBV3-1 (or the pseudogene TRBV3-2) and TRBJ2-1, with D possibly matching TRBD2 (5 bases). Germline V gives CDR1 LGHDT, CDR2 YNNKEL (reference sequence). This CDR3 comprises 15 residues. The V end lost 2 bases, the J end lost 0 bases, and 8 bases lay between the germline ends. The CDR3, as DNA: TGTGCCAGCAGCCAATCGGGAAGCTCCTACAATGAGCAGTTCTTC. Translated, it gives CASSQSGSSYNEQFF.

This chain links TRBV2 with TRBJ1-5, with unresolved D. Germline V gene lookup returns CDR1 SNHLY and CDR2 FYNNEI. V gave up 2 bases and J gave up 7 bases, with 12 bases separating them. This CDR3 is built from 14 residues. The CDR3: CASSERPGRQPQHF. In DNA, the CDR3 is TGTGCCAGCAGTGAACGGCCTGGGCGGCAGCCCCAGCATTTT.

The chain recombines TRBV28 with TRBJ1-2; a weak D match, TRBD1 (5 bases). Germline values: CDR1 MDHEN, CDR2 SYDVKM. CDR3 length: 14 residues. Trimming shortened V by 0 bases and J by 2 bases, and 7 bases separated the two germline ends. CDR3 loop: CASSLWGENYGYTF. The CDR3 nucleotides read TGTGCCAGCAGTTTATGGGGGGAGAACTATGGCTACACCTTC.

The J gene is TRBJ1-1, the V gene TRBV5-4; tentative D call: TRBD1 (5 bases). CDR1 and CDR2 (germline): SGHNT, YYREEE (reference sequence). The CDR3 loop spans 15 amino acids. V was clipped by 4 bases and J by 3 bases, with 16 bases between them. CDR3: CASSPDRDRDTEAFF. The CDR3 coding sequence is TGTGCCAGCAGCCCCGACAGAGACCGGGACACTGAAGCTTTCTTT. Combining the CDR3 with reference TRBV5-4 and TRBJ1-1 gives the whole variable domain ETGVTQSPTHLIKTRGQQVTLRCSSQSGHNTVSWYQQALGQGPQFIFQYYREEENGRGNFPPRFSGLQFPNYSSELNVNALELDDSALYLCASSPDRDRDTEAFFGQGTRLTVV.

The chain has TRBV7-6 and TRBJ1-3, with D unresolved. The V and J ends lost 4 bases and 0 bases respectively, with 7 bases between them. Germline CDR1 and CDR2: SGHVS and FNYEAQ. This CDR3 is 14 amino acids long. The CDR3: CASSSLSSGNTIYF. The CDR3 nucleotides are TGTGCCAGCAGCTCCCTTAGCTCTGGAAACACCATATATTTT.

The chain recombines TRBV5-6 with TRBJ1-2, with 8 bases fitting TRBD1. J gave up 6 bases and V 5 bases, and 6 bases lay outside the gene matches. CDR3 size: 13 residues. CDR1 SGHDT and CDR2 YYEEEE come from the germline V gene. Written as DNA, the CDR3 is TGTGCCAGCAGGGTGGACAGGGTCGATGGCTACACCTTC. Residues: CASRVDRVDGYTF.

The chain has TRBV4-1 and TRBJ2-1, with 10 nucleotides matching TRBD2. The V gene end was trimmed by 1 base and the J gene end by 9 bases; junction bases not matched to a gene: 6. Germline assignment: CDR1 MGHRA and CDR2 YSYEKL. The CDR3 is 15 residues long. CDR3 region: CASSQGLAGGTEQFF. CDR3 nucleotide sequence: TGCGCCAGCAGCCAAGGTTTAGCGGGAGGTACTGAGCAGTTCTTC.

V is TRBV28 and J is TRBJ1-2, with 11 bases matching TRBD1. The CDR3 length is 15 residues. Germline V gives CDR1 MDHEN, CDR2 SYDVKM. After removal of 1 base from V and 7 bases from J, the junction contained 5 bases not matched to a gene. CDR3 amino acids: CASSLSGQGVGGYTF. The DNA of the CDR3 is TGTGCCAGCAGTTTATCGGGACAGGGGGTGGGTGGCTACACCTTC.

The CDR3 nucleotides are TGTGCCAGCAGTTACCAAATTTCAGGGTACCTCTACAATGAGCAGTTCTTC. This translates into CASSYQISGYLYNEQFF. J is TRBJ2-1 and V is TRBV6-2 or TRBV6-3, with a possible D match to TRBD1 (5 bases). The V gene's germline CDR1 is MNHEY and CDR2 SVGEGT. Between the trimmed V and J ends, which lost 2 bases and 3 bases, there was a span of 17 bases. CDR3 length equals 17 residues.

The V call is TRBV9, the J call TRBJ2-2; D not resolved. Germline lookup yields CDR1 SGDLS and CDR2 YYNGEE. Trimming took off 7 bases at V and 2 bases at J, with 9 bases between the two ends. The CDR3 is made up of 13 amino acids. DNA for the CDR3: TGTGCCAGCCGGATAGGCAACACCGGGGAGCTGTTTTTT. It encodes CASRIGNTGELFF.

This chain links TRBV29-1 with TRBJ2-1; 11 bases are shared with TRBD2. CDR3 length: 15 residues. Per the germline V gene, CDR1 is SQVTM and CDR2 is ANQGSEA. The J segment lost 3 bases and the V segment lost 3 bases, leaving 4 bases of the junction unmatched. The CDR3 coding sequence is TGCAGCGTTGACCCCGGGACTAGCGGCTACAATGAGCAGTTCTTC. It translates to CSVDPGTSGYNEQFF.

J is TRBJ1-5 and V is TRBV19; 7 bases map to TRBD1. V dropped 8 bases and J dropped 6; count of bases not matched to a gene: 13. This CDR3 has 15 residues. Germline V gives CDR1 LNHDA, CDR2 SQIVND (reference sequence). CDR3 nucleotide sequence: TGTGCCAGTCAGGGGGGCAGGGTATGGAGTCAGCCCCAGCATTTT. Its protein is CASQGGRVWSQPQHF.

The DNA for the CDR3 is TGTGCCAGCACCCTGGCGGGAGGGCCGTACAATGAGCAGTTCTTC. Encoded protein: CASTLAGGPYNEQFF. V gene TRBV9 combines with J gene TRBJ2-1; 9 bases fit TRBD2. Trimming cost V 6 bases and J 4 bases; bases outside gene matches: 8. This CDR3 comprises 15 residues. Germline V gene data show CDR1 as SGDLS and CDR2 as YYNGEE.

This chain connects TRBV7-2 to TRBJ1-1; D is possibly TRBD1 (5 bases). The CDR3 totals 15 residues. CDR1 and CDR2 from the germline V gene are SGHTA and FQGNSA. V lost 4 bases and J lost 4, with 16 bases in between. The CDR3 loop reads CASSSGRAVSTEAFF. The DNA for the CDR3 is TGTGCCAGCAGCTCGGGCAGGGCGGTAAGCACTGAAGCTTTCTTT. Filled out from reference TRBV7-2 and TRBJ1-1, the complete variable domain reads GAGVSQSPSNKVTEKGKDVELRCDPISGHTALYWYRQSLGQGLEFLIYFQGNSAPDKSGLPSDRFSAERTGGSVSTLTIQRTQQEDSAVYLCASSSGRAVSTEAFFGQGTRLTVV.

The CDR3 nucleotides read TGCGCCAGCAGCCAAGATACGGTGAGGACAGGGACGAACACTGAAGCTTTCTTT. As protein: CASSQDTVRTGTNTEAFF. J is TRBJ1-1 and V is TRBV4-3; TRBD1 matches 8 bases. With V trimmed by 0 bases and J by 1 base, 10 bases remained unmatched. The CDR3 length is 18 residues. From germline, CDR1 is LGHNA and CDR2 YSLEER.